This is a list of T cell receptor beta chains from one sample in a study of blood T cell repertoires in COVID-19. Data came from immunoSEQ multiplex PCR; TCRdb stores just in-frame clones and leaves some out. This table holds roughly 120,000 clones, around 80% found once. Source material: peripheral blood. These receptors all come from a human donor in a cohort sampled during active or convalescent COVID-19. Both conserved end residues are trimmed from each CDR3.

TRBJ2-3,TRBV7-8,ASSLEGLAGTQY
TRBJ2-1,TRBV19,ASSIESVRGSEQF
TRBJ2-1,TRBV18,ASSLPQDGTRTIQSYNEQF
TRBJ2-5,TRBV2,ASATNRVQETQY
TRBJ1-2,TRBV10-2,ASSDGGTYGYT
TRBJ1-1,TRBV14,ASSHRQGPNTEAF
TRBJ2-1,TRBV28,ASSSQTYNEQF
TRBJ1-3,TRBV27,ASSSARDIPGNTIY
TRBJ1-2,TRBV7-9,ASRSRQEVNYGYT
TRBJ2-5,TRBV28,ASRASLAGGGETQY
TRBJ2-7,TRBV7-3,ASSRVSSLSYEQY
TRBJ1-1,TRBV20-1,SASWANTEAF
TRBJ2-7,TRBV7-2,ASVSRERHYEQY
TRBJ2-5,TRBV7-3,ASSFRGWETQY
TRBJ1-3,TRBV19,ASSRDRGTPISGNTIY
TRBJ2-1,TRBV9,ASTTTSGSYNEQF